This TCR beta chain originates from a study of high-grade serous ovarian cancer treatment subgroups. Overall study: On average, just over 14,000 reads and 7,494 unique TCR beta rearrangements were obtained per sample. Findings of the study overall: Only CDR3 was analyzed; CDR1 and CDR2 were not. Higher neoantigen levels went with greater TCR clonal relatedness.

V was clipped by 5 bases and J by 3 bases; unmatched bases: 12. The CDR3 consists of 17 residues. Germline CDR1 SGHNT, CDR2 YENEEA. Tumor samples were obtained before definitive surgery or chemotherapy. TCRdb's table, derived via immunoSEQ multiplex PCR, lists solely in-frame clones and lacks some. The profile shows thousands of clones, 70% to 80% of them singletons. Comments on this clone: What it binds is not known.

The origin of this receptor is a human donor with high-grade serous ovarian cancer. The specimen sequenced was tumor tissue. The J gene is TRBJ2-3, the V gene TRBV11-3, with TRBD2 identical over 9 bases. CDR3 loop: CASSPTHLAGLTDTQYF. The CDR3 DNA follows: TGTGCCAGCAGCCCGACCCATCTAGCGGGATTGACAGATACGCAGTATTTT.